This entry concerns a single T cell receptor (beta chain). Its antigen remains unidentified. This sample is part of a study of cytomegalovirus exposure and HLA in healthy donors. Points from the study as a whole: 87-base-pair reads could not separate some V segments, including TRBV6-2 and TRBV6-3.

The PCR employed 60 Vbeta primers together with 13 Jbeta primers. Assay: immunoSEQ multiplex PCR; the TCRdb copy retains only in-frame clones and omits some. The data show more than 110,000 clones, approximately 80% seen once. V shed 5 bases and J shed 2 bases, with 16 bases lying between them. The CDR3 sequence is 15 residues long. Germline values: CDR1 SGHAT, CDR2 FQNNGV. What was sequenced was PBMCs. This clonotype was sampled from a male donor in good health and CMV-seronegative. The chain couples TRBV11-2 to TRBJ2-7; TRBD1 is a possible D gene (6 bases). DNA for the CDR3: TGTGCCAGCAGCCTCAACCCCGGGACACCCTACGAGCAGTACTTC. As protein: CASSLNPGTPYEQYF.